The 25 T cell receptor beta chains reported below all come from one sample, sequenced in a study of T cells in Graves' hyperthyroidism and ophthalmopathy. There were TCR beta CDR3 regions amplified from RNA transcripts. HTBI primers were the set used in a first-round RT-PCR of the TCR CDR3. MiXCR, applied by TCRdb to the multiplex PCR reads, yields one record per CDR3 protein. Of around 380,000 distinct CDR3 sequences listed, roughly 13% are singletons. The sample taken for sequencing was blood. The receptors stem from a man aged 25-40 years with Graves' hyperthyroidism that later progressed to Graves' ophthalmopathy.

This clonotype was seen at least ten times. V usage is TRBV28 and J usage is TRBJ1-1; 7 bases are shared with TRBD1. Germline loops: CDR1 MDHEN, CDR2 SYDVKM. There are 12 residues in the CDR3. Trimming at V came to 2 bases and at J to 11 bases, leaving 5 bases not matched to a gene. In DNA form, the CDR3 reads TGTGCCAGCAGTTTACAGACAGGGATGGCTTTCTTT. This translates into CASSLQTGMAFF.

This clonotype was counted many times. The chain has TRBV27 and TRBJ1-4; D unclear. CDR3 length equals 15 residues. The germline V gene has CDR1 MNHEY and CDR2 SMNVEV (reference sequence). Trimming stripped 3 bases from V and 4 bases from J, with 12 bases between. CDR3 loop: CASSFSTVGNEKLFF. CDR3 bases: TGTGCCAGCAGTTTTAGTACAGTAGGTAATGAAAAACTGTTTTTT. Using reference TRBV27 and TRBJ1-4 for the parts outside the CDR3, the full variable domain is EAQVTQNPRYLITVTGKKLTVTCSQNMNHEYMSWYRQDPGLGLRQIYYSMNVEVTDKGDVPEGYKVSRKEKRNFPLILESPSPNQTSLYFCASSFSTVGNEKLFFGSGTQLSVL.

This sequence joins TRBV7-9 and TRBJ1-2; 9 positions match TRBD1. V lost 4 bases, J lost 4 bases, and 4 bases stayed unmatched. Germline values: CDR1 SEHNR, CDR2 FQNEAQ (reference sequence). The CDR3 is 14 amino acids. CDR3: CASSYRQGGYGYTF. Here the CDR3 DNA reads TGTGCCAGCAGCTATAGACAGGGGGGCTATGGCTACACCTTC.

The sample holds many counts of this clonotype. V is TRBV12-3 or TRBV12-4 and J is TRBJ2-7, with 7 bases lining up with TRBD1. J lost 5 bases, V lost 2 bases, and 6 bases had no gene match. This CDR3 is built from 14 residues. CDR3: CASSLKQGVHEQYF. CDR3 bases: TGTGCCAGCAGTTTAAAGCAGGGGGTCCACGAGCAGTACTTC.

This clonotype was picked up a small number of times. The chain carries TRBV10-3 and TRBJ1-2, with a possible D match to TRBD1 (6 bases). Germline loops: CDR1 ENHRY, CDR2 SYGVKD. With 3 bases removed from V and 7 bases from J, the gap between germline ends came to 12 bases. This CDR3 region has 13 residues. The CDR3 reads CAISEQGSSGYTF. The CDR3 DNA sequence: TGTGCCATCAGTGAACAGGGTAGTAGTGGCTACACCTTC.

This clonotype has ten or more counts. V usage is TRBV14 and J usage is TRBJ2-1, with TRBD1 matching 8 bases. V lost 8 bases, J lost 4 bases, and 7 bases stayed unmatched. The CDR3 is made up of 14 amino acids. The germline V gene encodes CDR1 SGHDN and CDR2 FVKESK. CDR3 coding DNA: TGTGCCAGCGCGGCGGGACAGGATTACAATGAGCAGTTCTTC. Its protein product is CASAAGQDYNEQFF.

The V and J genes are TRBV7-6 and TRBJ2-7, with 11 bases matching TRBD1. CDR3 length: 13 amino acids. Per germline, CDR1 SGHVS and CDR2 FNYEAQ. With V trimmed by 5 bases and J by 6 bases, 3 bases remained unmatched. The CDR3 DNA is TGTGCCAGCAGCACGGGACAGGGGGTCGAGCAGTACTTC. Translating gives CASSTGQGVEQYF.

In this sample, this clonotype turned up many times. The J gene is TRBJ1-5, the V gene TRBV20-1; maybe TRBD1 (6 bases). The CDR3 covers 13 residues. The V gene lost 5 bases and the J gene lost 3 bases, with 11 bases spanning the gap. CDR1 and CDR2 (germline): DFQATT, SNEGSKA (reference sequence). The CDR3 sequence: CSAFRQANQPQHF. The CDR3 DNA reads TGCAGTGCTTTTCGACAGGCCAATCAGCCCCAGCATTTT.

J is TRBJ1-2 and V is TRBV2, with a weak D call TRBD1 (5 bases). V lost 0 bases, J lost 6 bases, and 11 bases lay in between. The CDR3 loop spans 14 amino acids. Looked up from germline, CDR1 is SNHLY and CDR2 is FYNNEI. CDR3 nucleotides: TGTGCCAGCAGTGAAGCGGGACGGCCCGATGGCTACACCTTC. This sequence encodes CASSEAGRPDGYTF.

This clonotype was seen ten or more times. Compared with germline, one end of the junction differs, possibly owing to a read error. The chain has TRBV25-1 and TRBJ1-5; 7 bases match TRBD1. Germline CDR1 is MGHDK and CDR2 is SYGVNS. The CDR3 contains 19 residues. The CDR3 is CASTEGKDRRPYSNQPQHF. In nucleotides, the CDR3 is TGTGCCAGCACTGAAGGTAAGGACAGGCGACCTTATAGCAATCAGCCCCAGCATTTT.

The chain uses TRBV27 and TRBJ2-5; 9 bases are a match to TRBD1. Germline CDR1 reads MNHEY; CDR2 reads SMNVEV (reference sequence). The CDR3 runs 16 residues. V lost 5 bases, J lost 6 bases, and 13 bases stayed unmatched. CDR3 DNA: TGTGCCAGCAGTCCATCAGGGACAGGGAGTGTTAAGACCCAGTACTTC. Translation: CASSPSGTGSVKTQYF.

V and J are TRBV20-1 and TRBJ1-5, with 7 bases lining up with TRBD1. Trimming took 6 bases from V and 11 from J; bases not matched to a gene: 10. CDR3 length equals 12 residues. Germline V lookup: CDR1 DFQATT, CDR2 SNEGSKA (reference sequence). CDR3 amino acids: CSAGGLQGAQHF. The CDR3 DNA reads TGCAGTGCGGGAGGACTCCAGGGGGCCCAGCATTTT.

This clonotype was seen many times. This chain joins TRBV11-2 and TRBJ2-5; a weak D match, TRBD2 (5 bases). Trimming took off 0 bases at V and 7 bases at J, with 9 bases between the two ends. Germline V gene data show CDR1 as SGHAT and CDR2 as FQNNGV. The CDR3 runs to 13 residues. The DNA of the CDR3 is TGTGCCAGCAGCTTAGAATTGAGCGGGACCCAGTACTTC. This translates into CASSLELSGTQYF.

This rearrangement joins TRBV11-3 to TRBJ1-1, with D possibly being TRBD1 (5 bases). The CDR3 has 15 residues. Looked up from germline, CDR1 is SGHNT and CDR2 is YENEEA. Trimming removed 5 bases from V and 0 bases from J, with 13 bases in between. CDR3 sequence reads: CASSPLGGLNTEAFF. In DNA, the CDR3 is TGTGCCAGCAGCCCTCTCGGGGGGTTGAACACTGAAGCTTTCTTT.

This clonotype was observed a handful of times. The genes are TRBV30 and TRBJ1-3; D uncertain. The germline gives CDR1 GTSNPN, CDR2 SVGIG (reference sequence). The V end lost 5 bases, the J end lost 4 bases, and 21 bases lay between the germline ends. This CDR3 has 16 residues. CDR3 protein: CAWDPPGLRRGNTIYF. CDR3 coding DNA: TGTGCCTGGGATCCCCCCGGGCTTCGGAGGGGAAACACCATATATTTT.

This clonotype was observed many times. The chain carries TRBV6-1 and TRBJ1-5, with D possibly matching TRBD1 (5 bases). The CDR3 sequence is 14 residues long. Germline V gene lookup returns CDR1 MNHNS and CDR2 SASEGT. Trimming cost V 8 bases and J 1 base, with 12 bases left between them. The CDR3 DNA is TGTGCCAGCCGGGGGGGAGGAAGCAATCAGCCCCAGCATTTT. Translated: CASRGGGSNQPQHF.

In its sample, this clonotype was seen a few times. The chain couples TRBV10-3 to TRBJ1-5; D is unclear. V lost 6 bases and J 4 bases, leaving 4 bases between the germline ends. CDR3 length: 11 amino acids. The V gene's germline CDR1 is ENHRY and CDR2 SYGVKD. As DNA, the CDR3 is TGTGCCATCAGCTTAAATCAGCCCCAGCATTTT. Translated, it gives CAISLNQPQHF.

This clonotype was recorded a few times. The chain has TRBV27 and TRBJ1-5; 9 bases line up with TRBD1. The CDR3 runs to 15 residues. Germline loops: CDR1 MNHEY, CDR2 SMNVEV (reference sequence). J was trimmed by 6 bases and V by 5 bases; bases with no gene match: 8. The CDR3 nucleotides read TGTGCCAGCAGTCCCGGGACAGGGCCGACTCAGCCCCAGCATTTT. Translation gives CASSPGTGPTQPQHF.

This clonotype was detected many times. The rearrangement uses TRBV6-1 and TRBJ1-4; 8 nucleotides line up with TRBD1. Germline CDR1 MNHNS, CDR2 SASEGT. This CDR3 has 16 amino acids. Unmatched junction bases numbered 13, after V lost 6 bases and J lost 7 bases. CDR3 sequence (DNA): TGTGCCAGCAGACTCGGACAGGGACTAGTTAGTGAAAAACTGTTTTTT. This encodes CASRLGQGLVSEKLFF.

The V call is TRBV7-6, the J call TRBJ2-7; possibly TRBD2 for D (5 bases). This CDR3 spans 13 amino acids. Looked up from germline, CDR1 is SGHVS and CDR2 is FNYEAQ. V was clipped by 2 bases and J by 6 bases, with 11 bases between them. The CDR3: CASSLSPGSEQYF. The DNA of the CDR3 is TGTGCCAGCAGCTTATCCCCGGGGAGCGAGCAGTACTTC.

This clonotype occurred a few times. This chain uses TRBV29-1 with TRBJ1-1; D might be TRBD1 (5 bases). V shed 6 bases and J shed 1 base, with 12 bases lying between them. CDR3 length equals 13 residues. Germline assignment: CDR1 SQVTM and CDR2 ANQGSEA. The CDR3 DNA sequence: TGCAGCGTCCCCCCCGGGGGGAACACTGAAGCTTTCTTT. Residues: CSVPPGGNTEAFF.

Ten or more counts support this clonotype. The V call is TRBV12-3 or TRBV12-4, the J call TRBJ1-3; D gene unclear. The CDR3 runs to 12 residues. Trimming took 7 bases from V and 0 from J, leaving 4 bases between them. The CDR3 protein is CASTISGNTIYF. CDR3 DNA sequence: TGTGCCAGCACAATCTCTGGAAACACCATATATTTT.

This clonotype was seen repeatedly, ten times or more. The genes are TRBV12-3 or TRBV12-4 and TRBJ2-7; D gene unclear. Trimming took 1 base from V and 6 from J, leaving 10 bases between them. This CDR3 spans 13 amino acids. CDR3 sequence: CASSLGTHPEQYF. Written as DNA, the CDR3 is TGTGCCAGCAGTTTAGGGACCCACCCCGAGCAGTACTTC.

This rearrangement joins TRBV5-1 to TRBJ1-4, with 7 bases matching TRBD1. Germline V gene sequence: CDR1 SGHRS, CDR2 YFSETQ. The CDR3 consists of 15 residues. Trimming took 3 bases from V and 4 from J; bases not matched to a gene: 6. CDR3 sequence: CASSYGQENNEKLFF. In DNA, the CDR3 is TGCGCCAGCAGCTACGGACAGGAAAATAATGAAAAACTGTTTTTT.

The DNA of the CDR3 is TGTGCCAGCAGCTTGGATTATCGGAACAATGAGCAGTTCTTC. It is translated as CASSLDYRNNEQFF. The genes are TRBV5-5 and TRBJ2-1; D not resolved. The CDR3 covers 14 residues. Germline values: CDR1 SGHKS, CDR2 YYEKEE (reference sequence). The V gene lost 0 bases and the J gene lost 5 bases, with 9 bases spanning the gap.